The 2 T cell receptor beta chains listed next were all sequenced from one sample in a study of spatial heterogeneity in lung cancer. TCRdb re-called the 5' RACE reads through MiXCR, storing one row per CDR3 protein. The table shows fewer than 45,000 distinct CDR3 sequences, with approximately 7% occurring only once. Time point given: sample taken at primary tumor resection. The authors sequenced whole RNA from tumor, nontumor lung or frozen PBMC without sorting. Specimen: PBMCs, collected at surgery. These TCRs come from a female donor with early-stage non-small cell lung cancer.

Note on this clonotype: Given a much more abundant clone one base away, this may be a read error. Here the CDR3 reads CASSSATRGISGNTIYF. The CDR3 region has the DNA TGTGCCAGCAGCTCGGCGACCAGAGGAATTTCTGGAAACACCATATATTTT. The V gene is TRBV7-9, the J gene TRBJ1-3; D gene ambiguous. V was clipped by 4 bases and J by 1 base, with 17 bases between them. Germline CDR1 SEHNR, CDR2 FQNEAQ (reference sequence). The CDR3 runs 17 residues.

This clonotype was seen at least ten times. The chain is built from TRBV5-1 and TRBJ2-3; 10 bases are shared with TRBD2. With V trimmed by 3 bases and J by 2 bases, 9 bases remained unmatched. The CDR3 is 17 residues long. Germline CDR1 and CDR2: SGHRS and YFSETQ. The CDR3 is CASSSQFTSGATDTQYF. Written as DNA, the CDR3 is TGCGCCAGCAGCTCCCAGTTTACTAGCGGGGCCACAGATACGCAGTATTTT.